The clone carrying this T cell receptor beta chain turned up a few times. Antigen specificity is unknown. The data belong to a study of T-cell memory formation after mild COVID-19. Study-wide points: Among CD4+ contracting clones, most were CM and EM, and CD8+ ones EMRA. The study found balanced CD4/CD8 in clones contracting day 15 to 85 and a CD4+ lean in later expanders.

UMIs and sample barcodes were carried by the TCR alpha and TCR beta cDNA libraries that 5'RACE produced using constant-segment primers. TCRdb re-called the 5' RACE reads with MiXCR, one entry per CDR3 protein. The sample contains roughly 400,000 distinct CDR3 sequences, around a sixth of which appear only once. CDR1 MNHEY and CDR2 SVGEGT come from the germline V gene. There are 13 residues in the CDR3. V was cut by 6 bases and J by 1 base, with 10 bases left in between. The material sequenced was PBMCs or a T cell subset sorted from them (not recorded which). The clonotype comes from a man between 18 and 29 years old who had mild COVID-19 (a few samples of this study predate the infection). Cell type and time point are not known. The V and J genes are TRBV6-2 or TRBV6-3 and TRBJ2-7; a weak D match, TRBD1 (6 bases). CDR3 DNA sequence: TGTGCCAGCAGGCACAGGGCGTCCTACGAGCAGTACTTC. This sequence encodes CASRHRASYEQYF.